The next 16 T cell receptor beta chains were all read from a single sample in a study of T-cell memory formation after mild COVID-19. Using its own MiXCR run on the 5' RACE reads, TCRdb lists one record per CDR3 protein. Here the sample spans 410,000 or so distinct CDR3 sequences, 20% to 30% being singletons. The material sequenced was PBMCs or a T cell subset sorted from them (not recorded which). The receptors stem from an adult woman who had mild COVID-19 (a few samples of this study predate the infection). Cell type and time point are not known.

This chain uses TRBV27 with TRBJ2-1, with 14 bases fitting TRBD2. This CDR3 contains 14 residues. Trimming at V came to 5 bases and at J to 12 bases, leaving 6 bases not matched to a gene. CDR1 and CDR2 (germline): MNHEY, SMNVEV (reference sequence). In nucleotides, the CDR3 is TGTGCCAGCAGTGCCGGGACTAGCGGGGGTAGGCAGTTCTTC. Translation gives CASSAGTSGGRQFF.

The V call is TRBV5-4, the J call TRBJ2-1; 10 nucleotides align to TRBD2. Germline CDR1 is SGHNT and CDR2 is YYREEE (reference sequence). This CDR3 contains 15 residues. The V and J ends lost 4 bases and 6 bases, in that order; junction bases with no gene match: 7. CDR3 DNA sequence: TGTGCCAGCAGCAGTAGCGGGGGGTTCGCCAATGAGCAGTTCTTC. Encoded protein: CASSSSGGFANEQFF.

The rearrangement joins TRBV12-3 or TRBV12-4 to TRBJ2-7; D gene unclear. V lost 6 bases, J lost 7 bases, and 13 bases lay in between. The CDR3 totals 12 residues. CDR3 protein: CASSQVMGEQYF. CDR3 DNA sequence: TGTGCCAGCAGCCAAGTTATGGGGGAGCAGTACTTC.

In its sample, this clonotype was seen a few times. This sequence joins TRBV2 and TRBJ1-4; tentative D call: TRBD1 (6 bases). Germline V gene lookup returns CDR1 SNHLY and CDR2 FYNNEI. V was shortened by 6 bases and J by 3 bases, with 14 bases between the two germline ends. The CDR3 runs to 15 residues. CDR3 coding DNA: TGTGCCAGCAGAAACTTACAGGGTCCTAATGAAAAACTGTTTTTT. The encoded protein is CASRNLQGPNEKLFF.

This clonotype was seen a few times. CDR3 loop: CSVGDRVNTEAFF. The CDR3 DNA reads as TGCAGTGTTGGGGACAGGGTGAACACTGAAGCTTTCTTT. The V and J genes are TRBV20-1 and TRBJ1-1; TRBD1 matches 9 bases. The CDR3 length is 13 residues. V was pared by 7 bases and J by 0 bases, with 3 bases of the junction left unmatched. In germline, CDR1 is DFQATT, CDR2 SNEGSKA (reference sequence).

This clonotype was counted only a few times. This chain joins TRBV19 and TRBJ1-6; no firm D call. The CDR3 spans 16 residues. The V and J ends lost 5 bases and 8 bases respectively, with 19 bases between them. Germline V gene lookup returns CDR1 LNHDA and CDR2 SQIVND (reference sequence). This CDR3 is CASSPRWQWRHSPLHF. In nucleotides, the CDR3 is TGTGCCAGTAGTCCCCGGTGGCAGTGGAGACATTCACCCCTCCACTTT.

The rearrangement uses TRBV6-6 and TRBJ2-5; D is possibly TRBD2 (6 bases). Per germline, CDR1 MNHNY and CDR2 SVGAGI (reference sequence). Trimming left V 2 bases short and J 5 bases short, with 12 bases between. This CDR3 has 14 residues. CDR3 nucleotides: TGTGCCAGCAGTTACGCGACTAGTGGCGAGACCCAGTACTTC. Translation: CASSYATSGETQYF.

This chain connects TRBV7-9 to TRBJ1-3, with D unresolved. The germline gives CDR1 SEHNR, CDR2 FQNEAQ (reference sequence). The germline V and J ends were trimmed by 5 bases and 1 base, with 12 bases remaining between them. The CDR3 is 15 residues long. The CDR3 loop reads CASSHDRESGNTIYF. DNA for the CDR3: TGTGCCAGCAGCCATGACCGGGAGTCTGGAAACACCATATATTTT.

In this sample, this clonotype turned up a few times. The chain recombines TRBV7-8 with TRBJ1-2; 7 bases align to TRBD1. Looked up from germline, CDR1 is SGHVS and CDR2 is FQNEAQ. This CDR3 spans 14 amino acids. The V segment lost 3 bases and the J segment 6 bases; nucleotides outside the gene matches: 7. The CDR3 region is CASSLTGSGDGYTF. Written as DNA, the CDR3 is TGTGCCAGCAGCTTGACAGGGTCTGGGGATGGCTACACCTTC.

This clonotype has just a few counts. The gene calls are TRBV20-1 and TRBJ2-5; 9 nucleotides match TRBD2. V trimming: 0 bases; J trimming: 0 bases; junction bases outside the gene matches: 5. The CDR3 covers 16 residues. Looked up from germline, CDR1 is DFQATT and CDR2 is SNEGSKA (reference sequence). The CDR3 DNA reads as TGCAGTGCTAGAGATTCGGCTAGCGGGAACCAAGAGACCCAGTACTTC. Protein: CSARDSASGNQETQYF.

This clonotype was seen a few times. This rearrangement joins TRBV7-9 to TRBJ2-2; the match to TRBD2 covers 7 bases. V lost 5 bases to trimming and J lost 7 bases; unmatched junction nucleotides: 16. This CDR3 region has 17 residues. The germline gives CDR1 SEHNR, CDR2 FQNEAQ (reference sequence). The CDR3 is CASSIYRLAQPDGELFF. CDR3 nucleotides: TGTGCCAGCAGCATCTACCGACTAGCCCAGCCGGACGGGGAGCTGTTTTTT. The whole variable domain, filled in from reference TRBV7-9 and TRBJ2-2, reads DTGVSQNPRHKITKRGQNVTFRCDPISEHNRLYWYRQTLGQGPEFLTYFQNEAQLEKSRLLSDRFSAERPKGSFSTLEIQRTEQGDSAMYLCASSIYRLAQPDGELFFGEGSRLTVL.

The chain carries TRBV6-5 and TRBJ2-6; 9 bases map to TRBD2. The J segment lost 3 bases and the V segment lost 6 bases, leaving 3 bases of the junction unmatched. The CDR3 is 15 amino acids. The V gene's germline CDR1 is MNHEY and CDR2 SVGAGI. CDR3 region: CASSQREDGANVLTF. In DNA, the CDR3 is TGTGCCAGCAGCCAGCGGGAGGATGGGGCCAACGTCCTGACTTTC.

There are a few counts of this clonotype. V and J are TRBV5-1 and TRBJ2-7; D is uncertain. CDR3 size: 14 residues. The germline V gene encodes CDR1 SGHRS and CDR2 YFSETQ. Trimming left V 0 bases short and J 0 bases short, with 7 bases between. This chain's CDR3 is CASSLASASYEQYF. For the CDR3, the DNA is TGCGCCAGCAGCTTGGCGTCAGCCTCCTACGAGCAGTACTTC.

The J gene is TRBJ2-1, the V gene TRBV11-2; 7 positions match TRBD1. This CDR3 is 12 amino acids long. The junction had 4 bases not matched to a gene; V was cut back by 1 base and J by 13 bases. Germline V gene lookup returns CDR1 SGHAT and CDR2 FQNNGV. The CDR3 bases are TGTGCCAGCAGCTTAGTAGGGACAGCCCAGTTCTTC. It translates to CASSLVGTAQFF.

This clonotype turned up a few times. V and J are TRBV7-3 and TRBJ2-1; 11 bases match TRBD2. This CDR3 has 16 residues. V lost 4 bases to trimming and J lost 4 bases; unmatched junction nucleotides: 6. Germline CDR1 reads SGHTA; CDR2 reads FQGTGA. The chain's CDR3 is CASSSSGTSGYNEQFF. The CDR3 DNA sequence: TGTGCCAGCAGCTCCTCCGGGACTAGCGGATACAATGAGCAGTTCTTC.

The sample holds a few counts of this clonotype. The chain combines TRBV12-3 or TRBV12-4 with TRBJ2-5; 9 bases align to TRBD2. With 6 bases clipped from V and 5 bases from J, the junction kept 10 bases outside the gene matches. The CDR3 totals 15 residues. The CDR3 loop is CASSSSGGRLETQYF. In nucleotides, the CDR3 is TGTGCCAGCAGCTCAAGCGGGGGGCGGCTGGAGACCCAGTACTTC.